This T cell receptor (beta chain) is drawn from a study of T cells in localized non-small cell lung cancer (dated by TCRdb to the early 2020s). About the full investigation: T cell repertoires of some 240 early-stage NSCLC patients were analyzed, with tumors being compared against uninvolved tumor-adjacent lungs. All 250 or so NSCLC patients in the cohort were treatment-naive and had localized lung tumors that were resected. Of the NSCLC patients, approximately 130 were male and around 99 were female, and the mean age was about 69 years. Here is what the overall study found, with its caveats: Because multi-region tumor sequencing was not performed, intratumor heterogeneity could not be ruled out. A median of approximately 55 of the top 100 tumor clones were detected in paired uninvolved adjacent lung, and around 30 of these tumor clones were also found among the top 100 clones of the paired uninvolved adjacent lung. Because of the exploratory design, TCR variables were selected using unadjusted p-values without false-discovery rate correction. Longer overall survival was associated with higher blood T cell density, whereas shorter survival was associated with higher adjacent-lung clonality. The highest T cell clonality was observed in uninvolved tumor-adjacent lung, where clonality exceeded that of tumor, suggesting that antigenic responses were more focused in uninvolved tumor-adjacent lung.

Details on this clone: This receptor's antigen is unknown. No quality values exist for individual bases; no much larger clone is one base distant.

The immunoSEQ Assay was used to sequence TCR beta CDR3 regions from DNA. From the authors' description of their analysis: T cell density was computed as TCR beta template counts normalized to usable DNA estimated by amplifying housekeeping genes. Using the preseqR package, richness was estimated by extrapolating to 120,000 templates for tissue samples and 400,000 templates for PBMC samples. Clonality was calculated as one minus Pielou's evenness. Tissue-enriched TCRs were identified through differential abundance testing performed on productive amino-acid clonotypes, with a minimum total count of 5 and an alpha of 0.1. The Jaccard Index and the Morisita Overlap Index were used to measure repertoire overlap between compartments. GLIPH clustered TCR beta CDR3s with public tetramer-defined viral CDR3s; viral motifs required at least three viral sequences plus V-gene enrichment. TCRdb holds this immuneACCESS table with in-frame rearrangements only. Some clones are missing; in checked studies, unresolved V genes explain under half, and the rest has no known cause. Clone size and V and J calls were adopted from that table, with D and trimming inferred from the DNA. Present in this sample are roughly 13,000 clones, more than 75% of which were seen just once. Under 30% of the sample is in the top ten clones.

At diagnosis, peripheral blood, uninvolved tumor-adjacent lung and tumor were collected and were preserved as a mix of fresh-frozen and FFPE material. For TCR repertoire profiling, the blood samples were analyzed as peripheral blood mononuclear cells. V is pared back by 11 bases and J by 1 base, with 11 bases lying between the germline termini. Counted from cysteine to phenylalanine, this CDR3 has 13 amino acids. Here the CDR3 DNA is all that survives: 39 bases in frame from base 1. CDR1 is given as MDHEN and CDR2 as SYDVKM, both from the germline V gene. The chain couples TRBV28 to TRBJ2-2; possibly the D gene is TRBD2, per 5 matching bases. The sequence was obtained from an older male donor with stage I squamous cell lung carcinoma. This material consisted of peripheral blood, taken before any cancer treatment. Here the CDR3 is given as CASEGLNTGELFF. In nucleotide form, the sequence is TGTGCCTCCGAAGGACTGAACACCGGGGAGCTGTTTTTT.